This TCR beta chain was captured in a study of T cells in narcolepsy. Study information: Patients with NT1 or NT2 and healthy control donors were enrolled. Study-level results: Some memory CD4+ repertoires had no autoreactive clone sequences. Same-patient CSF and blood CD4+ T cell clonotypes included HCRT-specific and TRIB2-specific autoreactive ones. Blood of same and different patients, but not healthy controls, reportedly held recurring autoreactive clonotypes.

In regard to this clone: Its antigen is as yet unknown.

The method was immunoSEQ multiplex PCR; TCRdb's version includes in-frame clones alone and lacks a portion of them. The sample has approximately 11,000 clones, around 94% seen once. The germline CDR1 and CDR2 sequences are SQVTM and ANQGSEA. The CDR3 runs 13 residues. The J segment lost 4 bases and the V segment lost 5 bases, leaving 5 bases of the junction unmatched. What was sequenced was CD45RA- memory CD4+ T cells from PBMCs. The chain recombines TRBV29-1 with TRBJ1-2; 9 nucleotides line up with TRBD1. This TCR was sampled from a human donor with narcolepsy. Here the CDR3 reads CSVSTGGGYGYTF. The CDR3 DNA is TGCAGCGTTTCTACAGGGGGCGGCTATGGCTACACCTTC.